The rows below give T cell receptor beta chains drawn from one sample of a study. Via MiXCR, TCRdb re-called the 5' RACE reads, giving one row per CDR3 protein. This sample has roughly 40,000 distinct CDR3 sequences, with 15% to 20% found just once. Sample: naive CD4+ T cells sorted from a lymph node. The receptors come from a female donor with breast cancer. CDR3s include the opening cysteine and the closing phenylalanine or tryptophan. The D gene is left open where the match is weak. Clone sizes are given selectively: once, few, many, or a class where the clone is expanded.

NA,TRBV7-2,NA,TRBJ2-7,TGTGCCAGCAGCTTAGGGGCGGGACCGAGGACCTACGAGCAGTACTTC,CASSLGAGPRTYEQYF
many,TRBV7-9,TRBD1,TRBJ2-7,TGTGCCAGCAGCTCGGGACAGAGTTACGAGCAGTACTTC,CASSSGQSYEQYF
many,TRBV29-1,NA,TRBJ1-1,TGCAGCGTTACAAGGGTGGACACTGAAGCTTTCTTT,CSVTRVDTEAFF
NA,TRBV2,TRBD1,TRBJ1-2,TGTGCCAGCAGTCGGCAGGGGGTTGGCTACACCTTC,CASSRQGVGYTF
many,TRBV7-8,NA,TRBJ1-2,TGTGCCAGCAGCTTAGCGGCGCAGGGGGGCTACACCTTC,CASSLAAQGGYTF
many,TRBV10-3,NA,TRBJ2-2,TGTGCCATCACTCCGGGACTGACCCGTTCCGGGGAGCTGTTTTTT,CAITPGLTRSGELFF
NA,TRBV5-1,TRBD1,TRBJ2-6,TGCGCCAGTTCTGAAGGGACAGGGGTCCTCTCTGGGGCCAACGTCCTGACTTTC,CASSEGTGVLSGANVLTF
NA,TRBV19,TRBD2,TRBJ2-7,TGTGCCAGTAGTATAGAAGCGGGGCAGTATGCCAACGAGCAGTACTTC,CASSIEAGQYANEQYF
NA,TRBV6-2/TRBV6-3,NA,TRBJ2-1,TGTGCCAGCAGTGACGGGTCGTACAATGAGCAGTTCTTC,CASSDGSYNEQFF
NA,TRBV7-6,TRBD2,TRBJ2-1,TGTGCCAGCAGCTTAGTTGGGACTAGCGACTACAATGAGCAGTTCTTC,CASSLVGTSDYNEQFF
many,TRBV7-2,NA,TRBJ2-7,TGTGCCAGCAGCCCCGGGGAGTACGAGCAGTACTTC,CASSPGEYEQYF
NA,TRBV20-1,TRBD1,TRBJ1-1,TGCAGTGCTAGAAAGACAGGGGGTTGGACAACGGACACTGAAGCTTTCTTT,CSARKTGGWTTDTEAFF
NA,TRBV2,TRBD1,TRBJ2-7,TGTGCCAGCAGTGGGGACAGGTACTCCTACGAGCAGTACTTC,CASSGDRYSYEQYF
NA,TRBV6-2/TRBV6-3,TRBD1,TRBJ1-1,TGTGCCAGCCGTAAGGGGGGGACAGGGGGCCGGAGCACTGAAGCTCTCTTT,CASRKGGTGGRSTEALF
NA,TRBV24-1,NA,TRBJ2-5,TGTGCCACCAGTGGAGGAGGGGGAGAGACCCAGTACTTC,CATSGGGGETQYF
few,TRBV24-1,NA,TRBJ2-3,TGTGCCACCAGTGATAAAACAGAGACGCAGTATTTT,CATSDKTETQYF
many,TRBV5-6,TRBD1,TRBJ2-7,TGTGCCAGCAGCTTGTTTGGGACAGGAAACTACGAGCAGTACTTC,CASSLFGTGNYEQYF
NA,TRBV5-4,TRBD2,TRBJ2-3,TGTGCCAGCAGCTTGACTAGCGGGACAGATACGCAGTATTTT,CASSLTSGTDTQYF
NA,TRBV9,NA,TRBJ2-1,TGTGCCAGCAGCCCAGGGAGGGGGTGGAATGAGCAGTTCTTC,CASSPGRGWNEQFF
many,TRBV5-1,NA,TRBJ2-1,TGCGCCAGCAGCTTGATAGGCAATGAGCAGTTCTTC,CASSLIGNEQFF
few,TRBV6-2/TRBV6-3,NA,TRBJ2-3,TGTGCCAGCAGTTACTTGGCGGCAGATACGCAGTATTTT,CASSYLAADTQYF
many,TRBV29-1,NA,TRBJ2-7,TGCAGCGTTGAAGATAGCTGGGGCGAGCAGTACTTC,CSVEDSWGEQYF
many,TRBV5-1,NA,TRBJ2-7,TGCGCCAGCAGCTTTAGTCCCGAGGGCGAGCAGTACTTC,CASSFSPEGEQYF
NA,TRBV7-2,NA,TRBJ2-5,TGTGCCAGCAGCGCCGGCGAGACCCAGTACTTC,CASSAGETQYF
many,TRBV5-1,NA,TRBJ1-4,TGCGCCAGCAGCTTGCTGGGCAGGGAAGAAAAACTGTTTTTT,CASSLLGREEKLFF